One sample yielded the 30 T cell receptor beta chains listed below, sequenced in a study of T cell responses to AZD1222 COVID-19 vaccine. Some clones are missing from TCRdb's copy, which holds only in-frame ones; the method was immunoSEQ multiplex PCR. Seen here are roughly 150,000 clones, around 93% observed once, and the top ten hold 2.3%. Sequencing was performed on peripheral blood, taken on day 0 of AZD1222 vaccination. These receptors all come from an adult in good health.

The chain recombines TRBV7-8 with TRBJ1-3; the D is unclear. CDR1 and CDR2 from the germline V gene are SGHVS and FQNEAQ. The CDR3 runs 17 residues. Trimming pared 2 bases from V and 0 bases from J, leaving 14 bases between. CDR3 sequence reads: CASSLRVGPNSGNTIYF. The CDR3 DNA is TGTGCCAGCAGCTTAAGGGTAGGCCCCAACTCTGGAAACACCATATATTTT.

This rearrangement joins TRBV19 to TRBJ1-2; 10 nucleotides agree with TRBD1. Germline values: CDR1 LNHDA, CDR2 SQIVND (reference sequence). The CDR3 is 13 amino acids. Losses at the gene ends were 5 bases for V and 6 bases for J; bases not matched to a gene: 3. CDR3 in DNA: TGTGCCAGTAGTTTCGGACAGGGGGATGGCTACACCTTC. Its translation is CASSFGQGDGYTF.

The V call is TRBV9, the J call TRBJ2-2, with TRBD2 matching 14 bases. Germline V gives CDR1 SGDLS, CDR2 YYNGEE. The CDR3 contains 17 residues. The junction had 9 bases not matched to a gene; V was cut back by 7 bases and J by 4 bases. CDR3 nucleotide sequence: TGTGCCAGCTGTCCGGGACTAGCGGGAGTCGGCACCGGGGAGCTGTTTTTT. Amino acids: CASCPGLAGVGTGELFF.

The chain uses TRBV6-5 and TRBJ1-3, with no clear D. This CDR3 is built from 14 residues. Germline-derived CDR1 and CDR2 are MNHEY and SVGAGI. V was shortened by 8 bases and J by 0 bases, with 11 bases between the two germline ends. The CDR3 spells CASYGFVSGNTIYF. The CDR3 DNA sequence: TGTGCCAGCTATGGGTTTGTCTCTGGAAACACCATATATTTT.

The rearrangement uses TRBV5-1 and TRBJ2-1, with 7 positions matching TRBD1. Trimming at V came to 7 bases and at J to 2 bases, leaving 15 bases not matched to a gene. The CDR3 loop spans 17 amino acids. Germline CDR1 reads SGHRS; CDR2 reads YFSETQ. Written as DNA, the CDR3 is TGCGCCAGCGGGGCGGGCCAGGGGGACCACACCTACAATGAGCAGTTCTTC. It encodes CASGAGQGDHTYNEQFF.

This clone was seen a few times. This chain joins TRBV6-2 or TRBV6-3 and TRBJ2-1, with no clear D. Trimming pared 5 bases from V and 0 bases from J, leaving 11 bases between. Germline V gene data show CDR1 as MNHEY and CDR2 as SVGEGT. This CDR3 contains 15 residues. CDR3 DNA sequence: TGTGCCAGCAGTAAGTTCCCTAGCTCCTACAATGAGCAGTTCTTC. This codes for CASSKFPSSYNEQFF.

This clone was recorded only once. The chain has TRBV6-2 or TRBV6-3 and TRBJ2-5; 10 nucleotides match TRBD2. Germline lookup yields CDR1 MNHEY and CDR2 SVGEGT. The CDR3 covers 16 residues. With V trimmed by 3 bases and J by 0 bases, 4 bases remained unmatched. The CDR3 sequence: CASSYRLAGYQETQYF. DNA of the CDR3: TGTGCCAGCAGTTATCGACTAGCGGGCTACCAAGAGACCCAGTACTTC.

This clone was detected once. V and J are TRBV19 and TRBJ2-6; TRBD1 or TRBD2 may be the D gene (5 bases each). This CDR3 spans 16 amino acids. Deletions cut 5 bases from V and 2 bases from J, with 13 bases between. From germline, CDR1 is LNHDA and CDR2 SQIVND (reference sequence). As DNA, the CDR3 is TGTGCCAGTAGTCTCCTGGGACCTACTGGGGCCAACGTCCTGACTTTC. Translation: CASSLLGPTGANVLTF.

The chain joins TRBV10-3 to TRBJ1-4, with 7 bases aligning to TRBD1. The CDR3 has 17 residues. Germline V gives CDR1 ENHRY, CDR2 SYGVKD. The junction had 10 bases not matched to a gene; V was cut back by 4 bases and J by 2 bases. CDR3 sequence (DNA): TGTGCCATCAGTGGGACGAGAGGGGGCGGTACTAATGAAAAACTGTTTTTT. Translating gives CAISGTRGGGTNEKLFF.

The chain carries TRBV5-4 and TRBJ2-7, with a weak D call TRBD1 (6 bases). Between the trimmed V and J ends, which lost 3 bases and 6 bases, there was a span of 16 bases. The CDR3 covers 14 residues. CDR1 and CDR2 (germline): SGHNT, YYREEE (reference sequence). The CDR3 is CASSSQQGVGEQYF. As DNA, the CDR3 is TGTGCCAGCAGCTCCCAACAGGGAGTCGGCGAGCAGTACTTC.

J is TRBJ2-7 and V is TRBV5-6; 8 bases line up with TRBD1. After removal of 4 bases from V and 3 bases from J, the junction contained 9 bases not matched to a gene. The length of the CDR3 is 15 residues. Germline V lookup: CDR1 SGHDT, CDR2 YYEEEE. The CDR3 loop reads CASSSYPGQGYEQYF. In DNA form, the CDR3 reads TGTGCCAGCAGCAGCTACCCAGGACAGGGCTACGAGCAGTACTTC.

As to this clone: One junction end disagrees with the germline gene, perhaps due to a read error. The genes are TRBV6-2 or TRBV6-3 and TRBJ2-4, with 12 positions matching TRBD2. CDR1 is MNHEY, CDR2 SVGEGT, per germline. The CDR3 runs 19 residues. The CDR3 bases are TGTGCCAGCAGCTACTACCTAGCGGGAGGGGATCTAGCCAAAAACATTCAGTACTTC. Amino acids: CASSYYLAGGDLAKNIQYF.

This clone was observed once. The V and J genes are TRBV24-1 and TRBJ1-2; TRBD1 aligns across 11 bases. The J segment lost 14 bases and the V segment lost 11 bases, leaving 12 bases of the junction unmatched. Germline V gene data show CDR1 as KGHDR and CDR2 as SFDVKD. CDR3 length equals 12 residues. The CDR3 sequence: CAIAGQGGPLTF. CDR3 DNA sequence: TGTGCCATCGCGGGACAGGGGGGACCCCTGACCTTC.

The gene calls are TRBV19 and TRBJ1-1; possible D gene TRBD1, 5 bases. The CDR3 totals 16 residues. V was shortened by 2 bases and J by 4 bases, with 17 bases between the two germline ends. From germline, CDR1 is LNHDA and CDR2 SQIVND (reference sequence). The CDR3 DNA follows: TGTGCCAGTAGTATAAAAGGGGTCTCGCCCCTCACTGAAGCTTTCTTT. This encodes CASSIKGVSPLTEAFF.

Worth noting for this clone: Different DNA sequences within this sample yield the same CDR3. V usage is TRBV6-6 and J usage is TRBJ1-5, with a tentative D call TRBD1 (5 bases). CDR3 length: 14 residues. V lost 6 bases to trimming and J lost 4 bases, with 13 bases between them. CDR1 is MNHNY, CDR2 SVGAGI, per germline (reference sequence). CDR3 sequence: CASSQGGANQPQHF. DNA for the CDR3: TGTGCCAGCAGCCAAGGAGGGGCAAATCAGCCCCAGCATTTT.

The rearrangement uses TRBV28 and TRBJ2-2; 8 bases are a match to TRBD1. The CDR3 runs 15 residues. V dropped 4 bases and J dropped 4; count of bases not matched to a gene: 5. Germline V gene lookup returns CDR1 MDHEN and CDR2 SYDVKM. CDR3 nucleotides: TGTGCCAGCAGTTCAACCAGGGGGCTCACCGGGGAGCTGTTTTTT. It yields the protein CASSSTRGLTGELFF.

CDR3 sequence (DNA): TGTGCCAGCAGTTTGTACAATGAGCAGTTCTTC. Residues: CASSLYNEQFF. The chain employs TRBV6-5 and TRBJ2-1; D gene uncertain. The V gene's germline CDR1 is MNHEY and CDR2 SVGAGI. This CDR3 region has 11 residues. V lost 4 bases to trimming and J lost 4 bases, with 2 bases between them.

The chain joins TRBV25-1 to TRBJ1-1, with 10 bases aligning to TRBD1. With 4 bases clipped from V and 5 bases from J, the junction kept 7 bases outside the gene matches. Per germline, CDR1 MGHDK and CDR2 SYGVNS. The CDR3 sequence is 15 residues long. DNA of the CDR3: TGTGCCAGCAGTGGGACAGGGGGGGTACGGACTGAAGCTTTCTTT. This codes for CASSGTGGVRTEAFF.

The J gene is TRBJ1-2, the V gene TRBV19; D not certain. CDR3 size: 19 residues. V was cut by 5 bases and J by 4 bases, with 29 bases left in between. Germline-derived CDR1 and CDR2 are LNHDA and SQIVND (reference sequence). This CDR3 reads CASSFPIYGRSIRSYGYTF. The CDR3, as DNA: TGTGCCAGTAGTTTCCCTATCTATGGGCGATCAATTAGGAGCTATGGCTACACCTTC.

The chain links TRBV19 to TRBJ1-2, with unresolved D. The CDR3 covers 11 residues. The V gene lost 6 bases and the J gene lost 2 bases, with 4 bases spanning the gap. Germline loops: CDR1 LNHDA, CDR2 SQIVND (reference sequence). The CDR3 bases are TGTGCCAGTAGGTCAAACTATGGCTACACCTTC. This gives the protein CASRSNYGYTF. The whole variable domain, filled in from reference TRBV19 and TRBJ1-2, reads DGGITQSPKYLFRKEGQNVTLSCEQNLNHDAMYWYRQDPGQGLRLIYYSQIVNDFQKGDIAEGYSVSREKKESFPLTVTSAQKNPTAFYLCASRSNYGYTFGSGTRLTVV.

The rearrangement links TRBV28 to TRBJ2-1; TRBD2 matches at 14 bases. The CDR3 spans 18 residues. Germline-derived CDR1 and CDR2 are MDHEN and SYDVKM. V lost 6 bases and J lost 12; bases outside the gene matches: 19. The CDR3: CASSYSSKWGTSGRPQFF. The CDR3 DNA sequence: TGTGCCAGCAGCTATTCCTCGAAGTGGGGGACTAGCGGGAGACCGCAGTTCTTC.

The rearrangement links TRBV10-1 to TRBJ1-2; 7 bases match TRBD1. The germline V gene encodes CDR1 WNHNN and CDR2 SYGVQD (reference sequence). The CDR3 is 14 amino acids. Losses at the gene ends were 6 bases for V and 7 bases for J; bases not matched to a gene: 11. CDR3 sequence: CASRGGRGLIGYTF. In DNA, the CDR3 is TGCGCCAGCAGGGGAGGGAGGGGGCTTATTGGCTACACCTTC.

A single count supports this clone. This sequence joins TRBV12-5 and TRBJ1-3; TRBD1 is a possible D gene (6 bases). The V gene lost 6 bases and the J gene lost 2 bases, with 8 bases spanning the gap. The germline CDR1 and CDR2 sequences are LGHNT and FRNRAP. CDR3 length equals 13 residues. The CDR3 region has the DNA TGTGCTAGTGGGAGGGGGACTGGAAACACCATATATTTT. Residues: CASGRGTGNTIYF.

The gene calls are TRBV19 and TRBJ2-1, with D possibly being TRBD1 or TRBD2 (5 bases each). This CDR3 has 13 amino acids. Trimming shortened V by 6 bases and J by 8 bases, and 14 bases separated the two germline ends. Looked up from germline, CDR1 is LNHDA and CDR2 is SQIVND (reference sequence). CDR3 region: CASSPGPIYEQFF. The CDR3 bases are TGTGCCAGTAGCCCGGGACCCATCTATGAGCAGTTCTTC.

The V gene is TRBV5-1, the J gene TRBJ2-1, with TRBD1 identical over 8 bases. CDR1 and CDR2 (germline): SGHRS, YFSETQ. The CDR3 loop spans 15 amino acids. The V gene end was trimmed by 3 bases and the J gene end by 5 bases; junction bases not matched to a gene: 7. CDR3 residues: CASSSLPTGDNEQFF. The CDR3 nucleotides are TGCGCCAGCAGCTCCCTCCCGACAGGGGACAATGAGCAGTTCTTC.

This clone showed up just once. The V and J genes are TRBV6-4 and TRBJ2-7, with D unresolved. The CDR3 sequence is 14 residues long. Germline V gene sequence: CDR1 MRHNA, CDR2 SNTAGT. Trimming shortened V by 2 bases and J by 6 bases, and 14 bases separated the two germline ends. CDR3 residues: CASSDGPLIGEQYF. CDR3 DNA sequence: TGTGCCAGCAGTGACGGGCCATTGATTGGCGAGCAGTACTTC.

The chain couples TRBV19 to TRBJ1-5; 8 bases map to TRBD1. Germline lookup yields CDR1 LNHDA and CDR2 SQIVND (reference sequence). The trim removed 2 bases at V and 6 bases at J, leaving 6 bases unmatched. This CDR3 has 15 amino acids. DNA for the CDR3: TGTGCCAGTAGTATACTGGACAGGGTCGCTCAGCCCCAGCATTTT. Amino acids: CASSILDRVAQPQHF.

The J gene is TRBJ2-7, the V gene TRBV27; D not resolved. The CDR3 extends over 14 amino acids. Looked up from germline, CDR1 is MNHEY and CDR2 is SMNVEV (reference sequence). V was pared by 5 bases and J by 2 bases, with 13 bases between. The CDR3 nucleotides read TGTGCCAGCAGTCCTTCTGTTGTAGCCTACGAGCAGTACTTC. Encoded protein: CASSPSVVAYEQYF.

This chain joins TRBV5-4 and TRBJ2-1, with TRBD2 matching over 10 bases. This CDR3 spans 15 amino acids. Trimming cost V 1 base and J 7 bases; bases outside gene matches: 5. Germline values: CDR1 SGHNT, CDR2 YYREEE (reference sequence). CDR3 loop: CASSLSGRAGNEQFF. The CDR3 coding sequence is TGTGCCAGCAGCTTGAGCGGGAGGGCCGGAAATGAGCAGTTCTTC.

The chain is built from TRBV5-1 and TRBJ1-6; tentatively, D is TRBD1 (5 bases). Germline V gene data show CDR1 as SGHRS and CDR2 as YFSETQ. The CDR3 consists of 16 residues. The V end was cut by 0 bases, the J end by 5 bases, with 12 bases between. The CDR3 loop reads CASSLGQGGDNSPLHF. CDR3 coding DNA: TGCGCCAGCAGCTTGGGGCAGGGCGGCGATAATTCACCCCTCCACTTT.